This paragraph covers one T cell receptor beta chain sequence. The entry originates in a study of shared clonotypes between healthy human individuals. Assay execution took place at the deep level. TCRdb's copy holds only in-frame clones and misses some; the assay was immunoSEQ multiplex PCR. The sample records 1,100,000 or so clones, approximately 78% being singletons. Splitting the CD4+ cells yielded a CD45RA+ naive subset and a CD45RA-negative memory subset. Trimming took off 0 bases at V and 6 bases at J, with 12 bases between the two ends. The CDR3 runs 15 residues. Germline-derived CDR1 and CDR2 are SGHRS and YFSETQ.

The receptor comes from a man aged 18-30 years in good health. Some clones in this sample may be carry-over from other donors' samples. The sequencing input was memory CD4+ T cells from PBMCs. Sample subset: CD45RA-negative fraction. This sequence joins TRBV5-1 and TRBJ2-2; D might be TRBD2 (5 bases). The CDR3 nucleotides are TGCGCCAGCAGCTTGGGAGAGGGTTTTGCCGGGGAGCTGTTTTTT. Translating it yields CASSLGEGFAGELFF.